Below are 19 T cell receptor beta chains sequenced from a single sample in a study of blood T cell repertoires in COVID-19. Sequencing was performed with immunoSEQ multiplex PCR; in TCRdb, only in-frame clones are kept and a portion is missing. In the table there are 400,000 to 450,000 clones, about 90% of which are singletons. The sequenced sample consisted of PBMCs or T cells enriched from blood (not recorded which). These receptors all stem from a man between 18 and 29 years old who had recovered from COVID-19.

The V call is TRBV21-1, the J call TRBJ1-6; TRBD1 reflects the table's D call only, with no check against the DNA. TRBV21-1 is an annotated pseudogene. This CDR3 region has 18 residues. DNA for the CDR3: TGTGCCAGCAGCAATCCTCGTGAAAAGACAGAGAATAATTCACCCCTCCACTTT. As protein: CASSNPREKTENNSPLHF.

The chain carries TRBV5-4 and TRBJ2-1, with TRBD1 matching over 10 bases. This CDR3 is 14 amino acids long. V shed 4 bases and J 3 bases; nucleotides not matched to a gene: 1. Per germline, CDR1 SGHNT and CDR2 YYREEE (reference sequence). The CDR3 coding sequence is TGTGCCAGCAGCCGGACAGGGGGCTACAATGAGCAGTTCTTC. It specifies CASSRTGGYNEQFF.

The gene calls are TRBV12-3 or TRBV12-4 and TRBJ1-4; D remains unclear. Trimming cost V 8 bases and J 8 bases, with 15 bases left between them. CDR3 length: 13 residues. The CDR3: CASPRRMREKLFF. In nucleotides, the CDR3 is TGTGCCAGCCCTCGGCGGATGAGGGAAAAACTGTTTTTT.

The chain joins TRBV18 to TRBJ2-3; 7 positions agree with TRBD1. The CDR3 is made up of 14 amino acids. V was pared by 6 bases and J by 4 bases, with 7 bases of the junction left unmatched. Germline CDR1 is KGHSH and CDR2 is LQKENI. As DNA, the CDR3 is TGTGCCAGCTCCCAGACAGGGACCCCAGATACGCAGTATTTT. This gives the protein CASSQTGTPDTQYF.

V and J are TRBV13 and TRBJ1-1; 7 bases align to TRBD1. CDR1 PRHDT and CDR2 FYEKMQ come from the germline V gene (reference sequence). CDR3 length equals 15 residues. V lost 4 bases to trimming and J lost 3 bases; unmatched junction nucleotides: 8. CDR3 loop: CASSSPTGAYTEAFF. Here the CDR3 DNA reads TGTGCCAGCAGCTCTCCCACAGGGGCCTACACTGAAGCTTTCTTT.

This clone turned up a few times. The chain has TRBV2 and TRBJ2-2; a weak D match, TRBD2 (6 bases). CDR3 length: 15 amino acids. The germline V and J ends were trimmed by 7 bases and 6 bases, with 18 bases remaining between them. Germline values: CDR1 SNHLY, CDR2 FYNNEI. In DNA form, the CDR3 reads TGTGCCAGCAATCGCGGGACTCTCCGACCCGGGGAGCTGTTTTTT. It yields the protein CASNRGTLRPGELFF.

This chain connects TRBV3-1 (or the pseudogene TRBV3-2) to TRBJ2-2, with TRBD2 identical over 12 bases. Germline assignment: CDR1 LGHDT and CDR2 YNNKEL (reference sequence). This CDR3 contains 19 residues. V shed 4 bases and J 6 bases; nucleotides not matched to a gene: 15. The CDR3 region has the DNA TGTGCCAGCAGCCTGGCCCTAGCGGGAGGGCCGTCGGAGGCCGGGGAGCTGTTTTTT. It yields the protein CASSLALAGGPSEAGELFF.

The chain employs TRBV3-1 (or the pseudogene TRBV3-2) and TRBJ2-3; 9 bases are shared with TRBD2. The CDR3 covers 17 residues. V shed 4 bases, J shed 3 bases, and the junction held 11 bases outside the gene matches. The V gene's germline CDR1 is LGHDT and CDR2 YNNKEL (reference sequence). CDR3 sequence reads: CASSPHLRREGTDTQYF. The CDR3, as DNA: TGTGCCAGCAGCCCCCACCTCCGGCGGGAGGGTACAGATACGCAGTATTTT.

This clone has just one count. The CDR3 loop reads CATHGTGAYGYTF. The CDR3 bases are TGTGCCACCCATGGGACAGGGGCCTATGGCTACACCTTC. The chain joins TRBV10-3 to TRBJ1-2, with 10 nucleotides matching TRBD1. The J segment lost 4 bases and the V segment lost 10 bases, leaving 6 bases of the junction unmatched. CDR1 ENHRY and CDR2 SYGVKD come from the germline V gene. The CDR3 loop spans 13 amino acids.

The chain joins TRBV29-1 to TRBJ2-5, with TRBD1 identical over 11 bases. Per the germline V gene, CDR1 is SQVTM and CDR2 is ANQGSEA. The CDR3 consists of 14 residues. The trim removed 4 bases at V and 0 bases at J, leaving 1 base unmatched. The CDR3 bases are TGCAGCGTTGGGACAGGGGGCTACCAAGAGACCCAGTACTTC. Its protein is CSVGTGGYQETQYF.

This chain joins TRBV2 and TRBJ2-7, with TRBD1 identical over 8 bases. Germline V gives CDR1 SNHLY, CDR2 FYNNEI. Trimming took 6 bases from V and 5 from J; bases not matched to a gene: 9. The CDR3 is 14 residues long. Here the CDR3 reads CASRLTGVSNEQYF. DNA of the CDR3: TGTGCCAGCAGACTGACAGGGGTGTCCAACGAGCAGTACTTC.

This sequence joins TRBV3-1 (or the pseudogene TRBV3-2) and TRBJ1-5; 8 nucleotides line up with TRBD1. The germline V gene has CDR1 LGHDT and CDR2 YNNKEL (reference sequence). J gave up 2 bases and V 8 bases, and 5 bases lay outside the gene matches. This CDR3 has 14 residues. This CDR3 reads CASSDRGGNQPQHF. In DNA, the CDR3 is TGTGCCAGCTCAGACAGGGGAGGCAATCAGCCCCAGCATTTT.

The gene calls are TRBV7-9 and TRBJ1-2; D is possibly TRBD1 (6 bases). The CDR3 extends over 13 amino acids. Germline CDR1 reads SEHNR; CDR2 reads FQNEAQ (reference sequence). Trimming took off 6 bases at V and 8 bases at J, with 16 bases between the two ends. The CDR3 DNA sequence: TGTGCCAGCAGACCAACAGGGTTGGGGGGCTACACCTTC. Its translation is CASRPTGLGGYTF. Complete variable domain (other parts from reference TRBV7-9 and TRBJ1-2): DTGVSQNPRHKITKRGQNVTFRCDPISEHNRLYWYRQTLGQGPEFLTYFQNEAQLEKSRLLSDRFSAERPKGSFSTLEIQRTEQGDSAMYLCASRPTGLGGYTFGSGTRLTVV.

The V call is TRBV2, the J call TRBJ1-1, with 8 bases that match TRBD1. V dropped 6 bases and J dropped 7; count of bases not matched to a gene: 16. The germline CDR1 and CDR2 sequences are SNHLY and FYNNEI. The CDR3 is 16 amino acids. CDR3 bases: TGTGCCAGCAGCCCACCCGGACAGGGTGGGAGCGATGAAGCTTTCTTT. Protein product: CASSPPGQGGSDEAFF.

This CDR3 is CASSYGFLAEGGTDTQYF. Here the CDR3 DNA reads TGTGCCAGCAGTTATGGGTTTCTAGCGGAAGGAGGCACAGATACGCAGTATTTT. The genes are TRBV27 and TRBJ2-3, with 7 positions matching TRBD2. The length of the CDR3 is 18 residues. Looked up from germline, CDR1 is MNHEY and CDR2 is SMNVEV (reference sequence). Trimming took 4 bases from V and 1 from J; bases not matched to a gene: 14.

CDR3 loop: CASSQRLTGIAEAFF. CDR3 nucleotides: TGTGCCAGCAGCCAAAGGTTAACAGGGATTGCTGAAGCTTTCTTT. The V gene is TRBV14, the J gene TRBJ1-1; weak D call: TRBD1 (6 bases). The CDR3 totals 15 residues. Trimming left V 2 bases short and J 6 bases short, with 16 bases between. In germline, CDR1 is SGHDN, CDR2 FVKESK. Together with reference TRBV14 and TRBJ1-1, the CDR3 gives the full variable domain: EAGVTQFPSHSVIEKGQTVTLRCDPISGHDNLYWYRRVMGKEIKFLLHFVKESKQDESGMPNNRFLAERTGGTYSTLKVQPAELEDSGVYFCASSQRLTGIAEAFFGQGTRLTVV.

The V gene is TRBV10-3, the J gene TRBJ1-1, with 11 positions matching TRBD1. The ends lost 4 bases at V and 10 bases at J; junction bases unmatched: 11. The CDR3 has 15 residues. Germline V gene sequence: CDR1 ENHRY, CDR2 SYGVKD. CDR3 nucleotides: TGTGCCATCAGTGTCTCCGGACAGGGGGCAGGTGTAGCTTTCTTT. Protein: CAISVSGQGAGVAFF.

This chain links TRBV5-1 with TRBJ2-1; no clear D. Germline V lookup: CDR1 SGHRS, CDR2 YFSETQ. Deletions cut 1 base from V and 9 bases from J, with 17 bases between. The CDR3 is 15 amino acids. CDR3 residues: CASSLLRPNNPEQFF. CDR3 coding DNA: TGCGCCAGCAGCTTGTTACGTCCGAACAACCCTGAGCAGTTCTTC.

This chain connects TRBV2 to TRBJ1-5, with 10 bases aligning to TRBD1. Trimming at V came to 8 bases and at J to 2 bases, leaving 6 bases not matched to a gene. The germline CDR1 and CDR2 sequences are SNHLY and FYNNEI. This CDR3 comprises 15 residues. CDR3 DNA: TGTGCCAGCCGGGACAGGGGAGACGGCAATCAGCCCCAGCATTTT. Its protein product is CASRDRGDGNQPQHF.